The entry that follows covers one T cell receptor beta chain sequence. The CDR3 loop spans 13 amino acids. CDR1 is SEHNR and CDR2 is FQNEAQ in the germline V gene (reference sequence). The sample originates from a study of monozygotic twins with inflammatory bowel disease. Following a re-call of the 5' RACE reads, TCRdb has one entry per CDR3 protein and lacks DNA. Its table records about 210,000 distinct CDR3 sequences. The clonotype was recovered from a human donor with ulcerative colitis or Crohn's disease, or a healthy co-twin of an affected twin (not recorded which). V and J are TRBV7-9 and TRBJ1-4. The specimen was blood. CDR3 region: CASSPTVDEKLFF.